This entry describes one TCR beta chain. Its antigen is unidentified. These data originate in a study of CD8 T cells in ankylosing spondylitis. The V end lost 3 bases, the J end lost 9 bases, and 15 bases lay between the germline ends. The CDR3 extends over 14 amino acids. Findings and caveats of the study: A motif in TCR beta, a set of seven to nine highly homologous variants, appeared characteristic of ankylosing spondylitis blood.

TCRdb re-derived calls from the 5' RACE reads in MiXCR, one entry per CDR3 protein. The sample includes roughly 470,000 distinct CDR3 sequences, 25% to 30% seen only once; the top ten take roughly 1%. This chain connects TRBV12-3 or TRBV12-4 to TRBJ2-1; TRBD2 might be the D (5 bases). The TCR was taken from a male donor with ankylosing spondylitis. Sequenced input: blood, either unsorted or a sorted T cell fraction (not recorded which). The chain's CDR3 is CASSLGGLEVEQFF. CDR3 nucleotide sequence: TGTGCCAGCAGTTTGGGCGGGCTAGAAGTTGAGCAGTTCTTC.